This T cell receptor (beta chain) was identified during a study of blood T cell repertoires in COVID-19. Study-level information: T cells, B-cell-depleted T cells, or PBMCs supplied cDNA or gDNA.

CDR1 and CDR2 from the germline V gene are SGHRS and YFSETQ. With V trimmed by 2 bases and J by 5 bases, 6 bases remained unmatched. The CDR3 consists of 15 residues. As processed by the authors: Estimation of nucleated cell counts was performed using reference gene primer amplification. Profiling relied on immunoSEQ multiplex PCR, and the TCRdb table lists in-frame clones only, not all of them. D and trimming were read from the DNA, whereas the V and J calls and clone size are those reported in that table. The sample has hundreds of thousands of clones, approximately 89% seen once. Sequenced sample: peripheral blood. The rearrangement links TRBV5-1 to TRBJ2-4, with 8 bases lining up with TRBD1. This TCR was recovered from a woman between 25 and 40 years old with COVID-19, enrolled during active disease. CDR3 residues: CASSFAGGGENIQYF. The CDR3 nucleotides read TGCGCCAGCAGCTTCGCAGGGGGCGGTGAAAACATTCAGTACTTC.